These 11 T cell receptor beta chains originate from one sample sequenced in a study of blood T cell repertoires in COVID-19. The assay was immunoSEQ multiplex PCR, and TCRdb's table has in-frame clones only and misses some. The sample records more than 450,000 clones, approximately 90% being singletons. Sequenced sample: PBMCs or T cells enriched from blood (not recorded which). All receptors come from a young woman who had recovered from COVID-19.

The CDR3 reads CASSPMTGTSRLGGTEAFF. In DNA, the CDR3 is TGTGCCAGCAGCCCTATGACAGGGACTTCGAGGTTAGGAGGCACTGAAGCTTTCTTT. The V call is TRBV7-9, the J call TRBJ1-1; TRBD1 matches 7 bases. Losses at the gene ends were 5 bases for V and 4 bases for J; bases not matched to a gene: 22. In germline, CDR1 is SEHNR, CDR2 FQNEAQ (reference sequence). This CDR3 has 19 residues.

This rearrangement joins TRBV19 to TRBJ1-2, with D tentatively TRBD1 (5 bases). The germline V gene encodes CDR1 LNHDA and CDR2 SQIVND (reference sequence). V lost 5 bases and J lost 0, with 13 bases in between. This CDR3 has 15 residues. The CDR3 protein is CASSHWGDTNYGYTF. CDR3 DNA: TGTGCCAGTAGTCACTGGGGGGATACTAACTATGGCTACACCTTC. The full variable domain, rest sourced from reference TRBV19 and TRBJ1-2, is DGGITQSPKYLFRKEGQNVTLSCEQNLNHDAMYWYRQDPGQGLRLIYYSQIVNDFQKGDIAEGYSVSREKKESFPLTVTSAQKNPTAFYLCASSHWGDTNYGYTFGSGTRLTVV.

This clone has just a few counts. The V and J genes are TRBV7-5 and TRBJ1-4; TRBD1, the table's D call, lacks a check against the DNA. TRBV7-5 is a known pseudogene. The length of the CDR3 is 16 residues. The CDR3 nucleotides read TGTGCCAGAAGCTCCACAGGGGGCCCAACTAATGAAAAACTGTTTTTT. It translates to CARSSTGGPTNEKLFF.

This chain connects TRBV18 to TRBJ1-1; 7 bases line up with TRBD1. The CDR3 has 16 residues. The germline CDR1 and CDR2 sequences are KGHSH and LQKENI. Trimming at V came to 0 bases and at J to 0 bases, leaving 4 bases not matched to a gene. The chain's CDR3 is CASSPPQGVLNTEAFF. In DNA form, the CDR3 reads TGTGCCAGCTCACCACCGCAGGGGGTTTTGAACACTGAAGCTTTCTTT.

The chain employs TRBV10-2 and TRBJ2-7; 9 bases line up with TRBD1. Germline CDR1 and CDR2: WSHSY and SAAADI. This CDR3 has 14 amino acids. V shed 8 bases, J shed 4 bases, and the junction held 9 bases outside the gene matches. CDR3 sequence: CASSNPGQGYEQYF. CDR3 nucleotide sequence: TGCGCCAGCTCGAACCCGGGACAGGGTTACGAGCAGTACTTC.

Turning to this clone: Other DNA sequences within the sample encode an identical CDR3. J is TRBJ2-7 and V is TRBV5-1; TRBD1 matches 9 bases. This CDR3 is built from 14 residues. V shed 3 bases and J 0 bases; nucleotides not matched to a gene: 1. The germline V gene has CDR1 SGHRS and CDR2 YFSETQ. CDR3 nucleotides: TGCGCCAGCAGCTCGGGACAGGGCTCCTACGAGCAGTACTTC. Protein: CASSSGQGSYEQYF.

The chain combines TRBV4-1 with TRBJ1-3; D not certain. CDR1 and CDR2 (germline): MGHRA, YSYEKL. The V gene lost 4 bases and the J gene lost 11 bases, with 24 bases spanning the gap. CDR3 length: 16 residues. Written as DNA, the CDR3 is TGCGCCAGCAGCCTCCCAGGTCACGGGAGAAAGGATGCCATATATTTT. Translation gives CASSLPGHGRKDAIYF.

The chain carries TRBV25-1 and TRBJ2-5, with 7 bases aligning to TRBD1. This CDR3 is built from 13 residues. Germline CDR1 MGHDK, CDR2 SYGVNS. V shed 8 bases and J 2 bases; nucleotides not matched to a gene: 5. The CDR3 DNA follows: TGTGCCAGCCAGACAGGGATACAAGAGACCCAGTACTTC. Translating gives CASQTGIQETQYF.

V gene TRBV11-2 combines with J gene TRBJ2-7, with D maybe TRBD2 (6 bases). Trimming removed 4 bases from V and 7 bases from J, with 14 bases in between. Germline CDR1 is SGHAT and CDR2 is FQNNGV. The CDR3 runs 13 residues. The CDR3 spells CASSWMEGLEQYF. CDR3 nucleotide sequence: TGTGCCAGCAGCTGGATGGAGGGGCTAGAGCAGTACTTC.

This chain links TRBV28 with TRBJ2-6; D remains unclear. CDR1 is MDHEN and CDR2 is SYDVKM in the germline V gene. The CDR3 length is 15 residues. V was clipped by 4 bases and J by 4 bases, with 11 bases between them. CDR3 coding DNA: TGTGCCAGCAGTTCCCTTAAATCCGGGGCCAACGTCCTGACTTTC. Its translation: CASSSLKSGANVLTF.

The chain combines TRBV27 with TRBJ1-5; 7 nucleotides match TRBD1. Germline V gene data show CDR1 as MNHEY and CDR2 as SMNVEV (reference sequence). The CDR3 totals 14 residues. The V and J ends lost 5 bases and 6 bases, in that order; junction bases with no gene match: 7. Here the CDR3 DNA reads TGTGCCAGCAGTCACAGGGGATTTGGTCAGCCCCAGCATTTT. This encodes CASSHRGFGQPQHF.